These 6 T cell receptor beta chains were all obtained from the same sample, sequenced in a study of beta chain features in type 1 diabetes. The isolated RNA, all of it, was reverse transcribed, so expressed TCRB transcripts were what got sequenced. Profiled with immunoSEQ multiplex PCR; TCRdb holds only in-frame clones, not every one. This table has more than 550,000 clones, over 11% appearing once. Study observations and caveats: TCRB CDR3s from Type 1 diabetes patients were moderately but significantly shorter in all four CD4+ subsets.

Antigens for these TCRs are unknown. The sequenced sample was naive CD4+ T cells from blood. The receptors shown here come from a man between 18 and 29 years old with type 1 diabetes.

The chain combines TRBV13 with TRBJ1-2, with D perhaps matching TRBD1 (5 bases). Trimming removed 2 bases at V and 7 bases at J, with 14 bases between. The CDR3 has 14 amino acids. The germline V gene has CDR1 PRHDT and CDR2 FYEKMQ (reference sequence). The CDR3 spells CASSLRTPLGGYTF. The DNA for the CDR3 is TGTGCCAGCAGCTTACGGACACCCCTCGGTGGCTACACCTTC.

This clone was observed a few times. DNA for the CDR3: TGTGCCTGGAGTACCGACAGGGGCAATCAGCCCCAGCATTTT. Residues: CAWSTDRGNQPQHF. This chain connects TRBV30 to TRBJ1-5, with 7 bases fitting TRBD1. V was clipped by 2 bases and J by 2 bases; unmatched bases: 3. Germline values: CDR1 GTSNPN, CDR2 SVGIG (reference sequence). This CDR3 has 14 amino acids.

The rearrangement joins TRBV14 to TRBJ2-7; D remains ambiguous. The CDR3 is made up of 11 amino acids. The germline CDR1 and CDR2 sequences are SGHDN and FVKESK. V dropped 8 bases and J dropped 3 bases, with 8 bases sitting between them. Written as DNA, the CDR3 is TGTGCCAGCCGGGCCTACTACGAGCAGTACTTC. It specifies CASRAYYEQYF. Combining the CDR3 with reference TRBV14 and TRBJ2-7 gives the whole variable domain EAGVTQFPSHSVIEKGQTVTLRCDPISGHDNLYWYRRVMGKEIKFLLHFVKESKQDESGMPNNRFLAERTGGTYSTLKVQPAELEDSGVYFCASRAYYEQYFGPGTRLTVT.

This clone was recorded a few times. The CDR3, as DNA: TGCGCCAGCAGCCAAGATCCACCCGGGGCTTATACTGCCGCCTACGAGCAGTACTTC. Amino acid sequence: CASSQDPPGAYTAAYEQYF. V gene TRBV4-1 combines with J gene TRBJ2-7; D tentatively fits TRBD1 or TRBD2 (5 bases each). The CDR3 is 19 residues long. Germline-derived CDR1 and CDR2 are MGHRA and YSYEKL. Between the trimmed V and J ends, which lost 0 bases and 2 bases, there was a span of 23 bases.

The chain has TRBV5-1 and TRBJ2-1; 9 nucleotides match TRBD1. V trimming: 4 bases; J trimming: 4 bases; junction bases outside the gene matches: 9. In germline, CDR1 is SGHRS, CDR2 YFSETQ. The CDR3 is made up of 16 amino acids. CDR3 region: CASSALTGGAYNEQFF. The CDR3 DNA follows: TGCGCCAGCAGCGCCTTAACAGGGGGCGCGTACAATGAGCAGTTCTTC.

The chain recombines TRBV14 with TRBJ1-2; D might be TRBD1 (5 bases). Trimming took off 5 bases at V and 8 bases at J, with 24 bases between the two ends. Germline V lookup: CDR1 SGHDN, CDR2 FVKESK. This CDR3 contains 16 residues. Written as DNA, the CDR3 is TGTGCCAGCAGCTCCCGCCTGGGTAGGGGCCTGGAGGGCTACACCTTC. Translating it yields CASSSRLGRGLEGYTF.